The rows below give T cell receptor beta chains drawn from one sample of a study of T-cell reconstitution after alpha-beta-depleted transplantation in children. TCRdb reanalysed the PCR reads using MiXCR and keeps one entry per CDR3 protein. The table lists 400,000 to 500,000 distinct CDR3 sequences, approximately 11% of them singletons. Sequenced material: PBMCs from the stem cell graft donor, taken from the stem cell graft. Source of these receptors: a human donor who donated a stem cell graft to a child with acute myeloid leukemia. The CDR3 runs from the conserved cysteine through the conserved F or W. D genes are given only for firm matches. A row's size may be missing; if present it is once, few, many or a size class.

>TRBJ2-2|-|few|TRBV7-6
TGTGCCAGCACCCTTAGCGGGAACACCGGGGAGCTGTTTTTT
CASTLSGNTGELFF
>TRBJ2-1|-|few|TRBV15
TGTGCCACCAGCAGCCCCACCGGGACTGCTACTAATGAGCAGTTCTTC
CATSSPTGTATNEQFF
>TRBJ1-1|-|-|TRBV7-2
TGTGCCAGCAGCCAGCATATGATCACTGAAGCTTTCTTT
CASSQHMITEAFF
>TRBJ2-7|TRBD1|few|TRBV5-5
TGTGCCAGCAGCTTGACCCAGGGGGCGTCCTACGAGCAGTACTTC
CASSLTQGASYEQYF
>TRBJ2-6|-|few|TRBV6-4
TGTGCCAGCAAGCCCCACTCTGGGGCCAACGTCCTGACTTTC
CASKPHSGANVLTF
>TRBJ2-6|-|many|TRBV5-1
TGCGCCAGCAGCTTGTCGGTGAACTCTGGGGCCAACGTCCTGACTTTC
CASSLSVNSGANVLTF
>TRBJ2-3|-|few|TRBV6-2/TRBV6-3
TGTGCCAGCAGTTATCATGGAGATACGCAGTATTTT
CASSYHGDTQYF
>TRBJ2-2|-|-|TRBV6-1
TGTGCCAGCTTGGGGGGCCCGTCCACCGGGGAGCTGTTTTTT
CASLGGPSTGELFF
>TRBJ2-3|TRBD2|-|TRBV20-1
TGCAGTGCTAGCAAACCCGGACTAGGCCTATCTACAGATACGCAGTATTTT
CSASKPGLGLSTDTQYF
>TRBJ2-1|TRBD1|-|TRBV29-1
TGCAGCGTACTAAAACAGGGGAGTAATGAGCAGTTCTTC
CSVLKQGSNEQFF
>TRBJ2-3|-|-|TRBV7-2
TGTGCCAGCAGCTTAGCGGGGCAGCGGCCAACGCAGTATTTT
CASSLAGQRPTQYF